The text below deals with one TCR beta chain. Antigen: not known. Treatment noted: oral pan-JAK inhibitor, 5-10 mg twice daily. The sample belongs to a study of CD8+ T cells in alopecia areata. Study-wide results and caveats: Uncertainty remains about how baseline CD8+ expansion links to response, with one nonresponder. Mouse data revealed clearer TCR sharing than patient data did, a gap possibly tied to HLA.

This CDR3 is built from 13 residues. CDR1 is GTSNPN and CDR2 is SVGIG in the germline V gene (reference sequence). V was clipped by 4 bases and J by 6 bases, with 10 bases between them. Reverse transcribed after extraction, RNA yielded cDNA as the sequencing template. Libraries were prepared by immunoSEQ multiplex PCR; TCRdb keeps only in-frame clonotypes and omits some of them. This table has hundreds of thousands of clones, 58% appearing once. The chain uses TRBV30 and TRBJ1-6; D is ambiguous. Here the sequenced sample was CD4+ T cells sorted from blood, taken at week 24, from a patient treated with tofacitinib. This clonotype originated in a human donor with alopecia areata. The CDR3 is CAWTRFFNSPLHF. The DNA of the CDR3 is TGTGCCTGGACCAGGTTTTTTAATTCACCCCTCCACTTT.